These T cell receptor beta chains were read from a single sample in a study of blood T cell repertoires in COVID-19. The protocol was immunoSEQ multiplex PCR, while the TCRdb copy is restricted to in-frame clones and leaves out a portion. The sample yields 25,000 to 35,000 clones, roughly nine tenths seen once. The sample consisted of peripheral blood. Source of these receptors: a man at least 80 years old with acute or convalescent COVID-19. CDR3s include the opening cysteine and the closing phenylalanine or tryptophan. Fields, in order: clone size, J gene, D gene, V gene, CDR3 protein, CDR3 DNA. A D gene is named only where the DNA matches it firmly. Part of the rows lack a size; the others show once, few, many or a class for expanded clones.

- TRBJ1-2 - TRBV28 CASSLPIPKYGYTF TGTGCCAGCAGTTTACCGATACCTAAGTATGGCTACACCTTC
- TRBJ1-1 TRBD1 TRBV18 CASSAGQGVEAFF TGTGCCAGCTCAGCTGGACAGGGTGTTGAAGCTTTCTTT
once TRBJ2-6 TRBD1 TRBV19 CASSLPGQAANVLTF TGTGCCAGTAGTTTACCGGGACAGGCAGCCAACGTCCTGACTTTC
- TRBJ1-5 TRBD1 TRBV6-5 CASSPTGVNQPQHF TGTGCCAGCAGTCCTACAGGGGTCAATCAGCCCCAGCATTTT
once TRBJ2-1 - TRBV6-5 CASLRGYNEQFF TGTGCCAGCCTCAGAGGATACAATGAGCAGTTCTTC
once TRBJ2-7 TRBD1 TRBV2 CASSTGTGGREQYF TGTGCCAGCAGTACCGGGACAGGGGGTCGGGAGCAGTACTTC
- TRBJ2-7 TRBD2 TRBV6-2/TRBV6-3 CASSYAGLAYEQYF TGTGCCAGCAGTTACGCGGGACTAGCATACGAGCAGTACTTC
- TRBJ2-3 TRBD1 TRBV24-1 CATSDPRRGQGIDTQYF TGTGCCACCAGTGATCCTCGGAGGGGACAGGGTATAGATACGCAGTATTTT
- TRBJ2-2 - TRBV11-2 CASSRDRLPTGELFF TGTGCCAGCAGCCGAGACAGGCTACCCACCGGGGAGCTGTTTTTT
once TRBJ1-4 - TRBV1 CTSSQDATNEKLFF TGCACCAGCAGCCAAGACGCAACTAATGAAAAACTGTTTTTT
- TRBJ1-1 - TRBV11-2 CASSARRGGVNTEAFF TGTGCCAGCAGCGCCCGGCGCGGGGGGGTGAACACTGAAGCTTTCTTT
- TRBJ2-1 TRBD1 TRBV3-1/TRBV3-2 CASSQERYQDRDTMKQFF TGTGCCAGCAGCCAAGAAAGATACCAGGACAGGGATACAATGAAGCAGTTCTTC
- TRBJ1-5 TRBD1 TRBV12-3/TRBV12-4 CASSHRQGEPQHF TGTGCCAGCAGCCATCGACAGGGAGAGCCCCAGCATTTT
- TRBJ1-2 - TRBV6-4 CASSSDGIYGYTF TGTGCCAGCAGCAGCGACGGAATTTATGGCTACACCTTC
- TRBJ2-7 - TRBV3-1/TRBV3-2 CASSRRSSGEQYF TGTGCCAGCAGCCGCAGATCCTCGGGCGAGCAGTACTTC
- TRBJ1-2 - TRBV4-2 CASSQDPGRNYGYTF TGTGCCAGCAGCCAAGATCCTGGCAGAAACTATGGCTACACCTTC
- TRBJ1-4 - TRBV29-1 CSVAQGRSGEKLFF TGCAGCGTTGCCCAGGGCCGGTCCGGGGAAAAACTGTTTTTT
- TRBJ1-1 - TRBV7-2 CASSRRGNTEAFF TGTGCCAGCAGCCGCAGGGGTAACACTGAAGCTTTCTTT
- TRBJ2-3 TRBD1 TRBV3-1/TRBV3-2 CASRRGQGTDTQYF TGTGCCAGCAGGCGAGGACAGGGGACAGATACGCAGTATTTT
- TRBJ2-7 TRBD2 TRBV11-2 CASSLSSGGAGHEQYF TGTGCCAGCAGCTTATCCAGCGGGGGGGCGGGCCACGAGCAGTACTTC
- TRBJ2-6 TRBD1 TRBV18 CASSTGQGFSGANVLTF TGTGCCAGCTCCACCGGACAGGGGTTCTCTGGGGCCAACGTCCTGACTTTC
- TRBJ1-2 - TRBV14 CASSARGRGTTF TGTGCCAGCAGCGCAAGGGGCAGGGGAACCACCTTC
medium-sized TRBJ2-7 - TRBV16 CASSHALQDPYEQYF TGTGCCAGCAGCCACGCACTACAGGATCCCTACGAGCAGTACTTC
- TRBJ2-7 TRBD1 TRBV12-3/TRBV12-4 CASSRQGVEQYF TGTGCCAGCAGTCGACAGGGGGTCGAGCAGTACTTC